These T cell receptor beta chains were read from a single sample in a study of shared clonotypes between healthy human individuals. Repertoires were generated with immunoSEQ multiplex PCR, while TCRdb's copy carries only in-frame clones and drops some. The sample lists about 2 million clones; 85% to 95% were seen once. Sequencing was carried out using naive CD4+ T cells sorted from blood. These receptors all stem from a man aged 18 to 35 in good health. CDR3s include the opening cysteine and the closing phenylalanine or tryptophan. D genes are given only for firm matches. The size field is filled for only some rows; it gives once, few, many or a size class.

-,TRBJ2-1,TRBD2,TRBV12-5,TGTGCTAGTGCTTCATCCAGCGGGGGCTCCTACAATGAGCAGTTCTTC,CASASSSGGSYNEQFF
-,TRBJ1-3,-,TRBV7-7,TGTGCTAGCAGCTTGGGGACAGGAAACACCATATATTTT,CASSLGTGNTIYF
-,TRBJ2-6,-,TRBV6-1,TGTGCCAGCAGACTAGTCGGCTCTGGGGCCAACGTCCTGACTTTC,CASRLVGSGANVLTF
-,TRBJ1-3,-,TRBV9,TGTGCCAGCAGCGTAGGAGAGACAAGCTCTGGAAACACCATATATTTT,CASSVGETSSGNTIYF
-,TRBJ1-6,-,TRBV2,TGTGCCAGCAGTGAAGGATCACCCCTCCACTTT,CASSEGSPLHF
-,TRBJ1-5,-,TRBV6-1,TGTGCCAGCAGTGAACCGGGTGTTTATAGCAATCAGCCCCAGCATTTT,CASSEPGVYSNQPQHF
-,TRBJ2-1,TRBD2,TRBV7-7,TGTGCTAGCAGCTACTATCAGCGGGAGGGCTCGGATGAGCAGTTCTTC,CASSYYQREGSDEQFF
once,TRBJ2-7,TRBD2,TRBV7-2,TGTGCCAGCAGCAGCCCCAGCGGGGGGGCTTGGGGTCGCTACGAGCAGTACTTC,CASSSPSGGAWGRYEQYF
-,TRBJ2-1,-,TRBV15,TGTGCCACCAGCAGAGATAGGAGGGACAATGAGCAGTTCTTC,CATSRDRRDNEQFF
-,TRBJ2-7,-,TRBV19,TGTGCCAGTAGTATAGGGGGGAGTTACGAGCAGTACTTC,CASSIGGSYEQYF
-,TRBJ1-6,-,TRBV10-3,TGTGCCATCAGTGAGGTGGACTCACCCCTCCACTTT,CAISEVDSPLHF
-,TRBJ2-5,-,TRBV10-3,TGTGCCATCGGGATTGGGACATTCGAGACCCAGTACTTC,CAIGIGTFETQYF
-,TRBJ2-3,TRBD1,TRBV27,TGTGCCAGCAGTAAGGACAGGGGGACAGATACGCAGTATTTT,CASSKDRGTDTQYF
-,TRBJ2-7,-,TRBV4-3,TGCGCCAGCAGCCAAGAACCCCACAGCGAGCAGTACTTC,CASSQEPHSEQYF
-,TRBJ2-7,TRBD2,TRBV19,TGTGCCAGTAGCCCAAGGCTAGCGGGTTCCTACGAGCAGTACTTC,CASSPRLAGSYEQYF
-,TRBJ2-1,TRBD2,TRBV7-9,TGTGCCAGCAGCCCCCGAGGTAGCGGGAGTAGCAATGAGCAGTTCTTC,CASSPRGSGSSNEQFF
-,TRBJ1-2,-,TRBV4-3,TGCGCCAGCAGCCAAGAAATCCTCGCGGGCTACACCTTC,CASSQEILAGYTF
-,TRBJ1-5,-,TRBV28,TGTGCCAGCAGTTTCCACGGGGAACGGCCCCAGCATTTT,CASSFHGERPQHF
-,TRBJ1-2,-,TRBV10-3,TGTGCCATCAGTCGGGGGGACGGCTACACCTTC,CAISRGDGYTF
-,TRBJ2-7,-,TRBV19,TGTGCCAGTAGTACGATATCTACAGGGTCCTACGAGCAGTACTTC,CASSTISTGSYEQYF
-,TRBJ2-7,-,TRBV6-5,TGTGCCAGCAGGTCTCCGTGGGACGAGCAGTACTTC,CASRSPWDEQYF
-,TRBJ2-2,-,TRBV2,TGTGCCAGCAGAGGTAGTTACCGGGCGGGCACCGGGGAGCTGTTTTTT,CASRGSYRAGTGELFF
-,TRBJ1-4,-,TRBV5-1,TGCGCCAGCAGCTTGGGCGAGGGAGCAACTAATGAAAAACTGTTTTTT,CASSLGEGATNEKLFF
-,TRBJ1-5,TRBD1,TRBV18,TGTGCCAGCTCACCGGGGACAGCTAATCAGCCCCAGCATTTT,CASSPGTANQPQHF
-,TRBJ1-2,-,TRBV9,TGTGCCAGCAGCGCCGAACCTAACTATGGCTACACCTTC,CASSAEPNYGYTF
-,TRBJ2-3,TRBD2,TRBV5-4,TGTGCCAGCAGCTCCCGGGGGGTGGATACGCAGTATTTT,CASSSRGVDTQYF
-,TRBJ2-7,TRBD1,TRBV27,TGTGCCAGCAGTTCAACCGGGACAGCCTCCTTCGAGCAGTACTTC,CASSSTGTASFEQYF
-,TRBJ2-3,-,TRBV12-2,TGTGCAAGTCACCCCTTGGGTGACCCTATCACGGACGCAGATACGCAGTATTTT,CASHPLGDPITDADTQYF
-,TRBJ2-1,-,TRBV12-5,TGTGCTAGTGGTTTGGCAAAAGAGCAGTTCTTC,CASGLAKEQFF
-,TRBJ2-4,-,TRBV10-3,TGTGCCATCAGTGACGGCGGGGCGCTTGAGTACTTC,CAISDGGALEYF
-,TRBJ1-4,-,TRBV25-1,TGTGCCAGCAGTGAATCGTTGGGGGGCCAGGGATCTGAAAAACTGTTTTTT,CASSESLGGQGSEKLFF
few,TRBJ1-5,-,TRBV7-9,TGTGCCAGCAGACTCAGCAATCAGCCCCAGCATTTT,CASRLSNQPQHF
-,TRBJ2-7,TRBD1,TRBV4-1,TGCGCCAGCAGCTACAGGGGGCACCACGAGCAGTACTTC,CASSYRGHHEQYF
-,TRBJ2-7,-,TRBV30,TGTGCCTGGGATAGGGGGGAGAGCTACGAGCAGTACTTC,CAWDRGESYEQYF
-,TRBJ2-3,-,TRBV6-6,TGTGCCAGCAGGCTTCGAGATACGCAGTATTTT,CASRLRDTQYF
-,TRBJ2-7,TRBD2,TRBV7-9,TGTGCCAGCAGCTTAGAGCCGTGGACTAGCGGGATAGACGAGCAGTACTTC,CASSLEPWTSGIDEQYF
-,TRBJ2-3,-,TRBV5-1,TGCGCCAGCAGCTTCCGGGGGAGTGCAGATACGCAGTATTTT,CASSFRGSADTQYF
-,TRBJ2-2,-,TRBV11-1,TGTGCCAGCACCCGGGGAAACACCGGGGAGCTGTTTTTT,CASTRGNTGELFF
once,TRBJ2-7,-,TRBV15,TGTGCCACCAGCAGAGATATAGCGTGGGGTCGATCTTACGAGCAGTACTTC,CATSRDIAWGRSYEQYF
-,TRBJ1-2,-,TRBV10-3,TGTGCCATCTCGAGGGGGGGATCTAACTATGGCTACACCTTC,CAISRGGSNYGYTF
few,TRBJ2-7,-,TRBV11-2,TGTGCCAGCAGCTTAGCCCCCGAGGCAGCCTACGAGCAGTACTTC,CASSLAPEAAYEQYF
-,TRBJ2-1,-,TRBV19,TGTGCCAGTACCGTTTCCTCTAGGGGTGAGCAGTTCTTC,CASTVSSRGEQFF
-,TRBJ1-2,TRBD1,TRBV18,TGTGCCAGCTCAACCGGGACAGACTATGGCTACACCTTC,CASSTGTDYGYTF
-,TRBJ2-3,TRBD1,TRBV2,TGTGCCAGCAGTGTGGGACAGACCGGTACAGATACGCAGTATTTT,CASSVGQTGTDTQYF
-,TRBJ1-6,TRBD1,TRBV30,TGTGCCTCCTCAGGGGGCGATTCACCCCTCCACTTT,CASSGGDSPLHF
-,TRBJ1-1,-,TRBV10-3,TGTGCCATCAGTGACATGAAAGGTCCTGAAGCTTTCTTT,CAISDMKGPEAFF
-,TRBJ1-1,-,TRBV6-6,TGTGCCAGCAGGGCCGGAGGAGGAAACACTGAAGCTTTCTTT,CASRAGGGNTEAFF
-,TRBJ2-7,-,TRBV25-1,TGTGCCAGCGGGGGAACAGGGAAAAGTTCCTACGAGCAGTACTTC,CASGGTGKSSYEQYF
-,TRBJ2-7,TRBD2,TRBV6-5,TGTGCCAGCAGTTACGATAGCGGGAGACCCGAGCAGTACTTC,CASSYDSGRPEQYF
-,TRBJ2-1,-,TRBV9,TGTGCCAGCAGCGTAGCTTTGAGTAACGGCGACAATGAGCAGTTCTTC,CASSVALSNGDNEQFF
-,TRBJ2-1,TRBD2,TRBV29-1,TGCAGCGTTGGTGTCGGGACTAGCTTCAATGAGCAGTTCTTC,CSVGVGTSFNEQFF
once,TRBJ2-4,-,TRBV7-9,TGTGCCAGCAGCCCAGAGTGGTCCAAAAACATTCAGTACTTC,CASSPEWSKNIQYF
-,TRBJ2-1,-,TRBV25-1,TGTGCCAGCAGTGATCCAGGTTTTTCCCCAGGGAATGAGCAGTTCTTC,CASSDPGFSPGNEQFF
-,TRBJ2-7,TRBD1,TRBV6-5,TGTGCCAGCACCCGGACAGGGCGGAATAGCGAGCAGTACTTC,CASTRTGRNSEQYF
-,TRBJ1-5,-,TRBV28,TGTGCCAGCAGTTTAGTTCGTCAACGAGGCAATCAGCCCCAGCATTTT,CASSLVRQRGNQPQHF
-,TRBJ2-1,TRBD2,TRBV4-3,TGCGCCAGCAGCCAAGAAACTAGCGGGATAAACTATGAGCAGTTCTTC,CASSQETSGINYEQFF
-,TRBJ2-1,-,TRBV29-1,TGCAGCGCCCGCCTTTTCCGGTCCTACAATGAGCAGTTCTTC,CSARLFRSYNEQFF
-,TRBJ2-3,-,TRBV5-1,TGCGCCAGCACATCTGGAGGGGGCGTCGAGACAGATACGCAGTATTTT,CASTSGGGVETDTQYF
-,TRBJ2-5,-,TRBV6-5,TGTGCCAGCAGTTATGACACCAAGCAAGAGACCCAGTACTTC,CASSYDTKQETQYF
-,TRBJ1-1,-,TRBV28,TGTGCCAGCAGATTGCCTAGGACAGCCTTGAACACTGAAGCTTTCTTT,CASRLPRTALNTEAFF